This T cell receptor (beta chain) was identified in a study of shared clonotypes between healthy human individuals. Study-level background: Sampling drew on donors who were a couple of women and a few men aged 18 to 49. Broader study findings: Generation probabilities of non-shared clonotypes were lower (relative to those shared by all four donors).

Deletions cut 4 bases from V and 2 bases from J, with 9 bases between. Looked up from germline, CDR1 is MNHEY and CDR2 is SVGAGI. This CDR3 has 13 amino acids. Splitting of each subset's genomic DNA was done evenly across several immunoSEQ plates. Generated by immunoSEQ multiplex PCR, the TCRdb table keeps only in-frame clones and is missing some. The sample lists about 79,000 clones, 60% to 65% occurring once. With respect to this clone: The antigen remains undetermined.

This TCR came from a young man in good health. The chain combines TRBV6-5 with TRBJ2-7; D ambiguous. Sequencing was performed on memory CD8+ T cells sorted from blood. Subset here: CD45RO+ cells pooled with CCR7-negative TemRA cells. The CDR3 region is CASSFGGAYEQYF. The CDR3 DNA reads as TGTGCCAGCAGTTTTGGCGGAGCCTACGAGCAGTACTTC.